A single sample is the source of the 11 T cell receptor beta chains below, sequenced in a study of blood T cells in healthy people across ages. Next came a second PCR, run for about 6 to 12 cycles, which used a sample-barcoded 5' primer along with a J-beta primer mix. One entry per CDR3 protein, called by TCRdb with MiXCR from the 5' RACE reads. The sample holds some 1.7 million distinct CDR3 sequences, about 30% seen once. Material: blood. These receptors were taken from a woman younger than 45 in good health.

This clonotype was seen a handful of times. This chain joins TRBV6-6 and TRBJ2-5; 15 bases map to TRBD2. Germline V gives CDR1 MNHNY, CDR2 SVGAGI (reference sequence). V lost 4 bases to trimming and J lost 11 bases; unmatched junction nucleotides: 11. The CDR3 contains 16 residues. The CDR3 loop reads CASSSAGTSGRNEQYF. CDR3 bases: TGTGCCAGCAGTTCCGCCGGGACTAGCGGGAGGAATGAGCAGTACTTC.

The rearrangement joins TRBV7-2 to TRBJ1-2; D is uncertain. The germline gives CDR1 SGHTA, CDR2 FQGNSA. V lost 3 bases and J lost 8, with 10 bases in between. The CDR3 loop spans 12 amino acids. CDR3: CTSSLRREGYTF. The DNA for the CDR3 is TGTACCAGCAGCTTGCGCAGAGAGGGCTACACCTTC.

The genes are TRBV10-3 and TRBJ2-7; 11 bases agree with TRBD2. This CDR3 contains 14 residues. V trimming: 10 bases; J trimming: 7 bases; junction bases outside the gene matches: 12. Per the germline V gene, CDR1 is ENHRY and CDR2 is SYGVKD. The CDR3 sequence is CATKGSGRGNEQYF. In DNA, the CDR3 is TGTGCCACGAAAGGTAGCGGGAGGGGGAATGAGCAGTACTTC.

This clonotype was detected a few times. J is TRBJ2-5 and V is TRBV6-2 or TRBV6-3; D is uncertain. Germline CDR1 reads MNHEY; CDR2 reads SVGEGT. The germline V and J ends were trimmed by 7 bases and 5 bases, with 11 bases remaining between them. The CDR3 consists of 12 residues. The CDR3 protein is CASTYSHETQYF. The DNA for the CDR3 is TGTGCCAGCACCTACTCCCACGAGACCCAGTACTTC.

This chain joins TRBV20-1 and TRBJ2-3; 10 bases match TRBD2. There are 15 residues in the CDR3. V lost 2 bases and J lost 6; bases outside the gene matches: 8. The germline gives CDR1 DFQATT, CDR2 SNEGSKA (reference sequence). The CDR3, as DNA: TGCAGTGCTAGAAATTGGAGCGGGGGGGCGGATACGCAGTATTTT. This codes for CSARNWSGGADTQYF.

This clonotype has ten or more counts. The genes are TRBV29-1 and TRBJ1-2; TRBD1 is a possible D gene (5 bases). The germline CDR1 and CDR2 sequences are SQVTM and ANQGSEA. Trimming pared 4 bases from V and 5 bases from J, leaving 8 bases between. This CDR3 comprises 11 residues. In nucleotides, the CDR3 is TGCAGCGTTGTATCAGGGTATGGCTACACCTTC. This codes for CSVVSGYGYTF.

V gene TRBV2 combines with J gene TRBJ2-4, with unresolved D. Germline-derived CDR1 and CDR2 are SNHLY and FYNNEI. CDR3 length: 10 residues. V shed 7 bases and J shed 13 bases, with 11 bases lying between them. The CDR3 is CASTSNEQYF. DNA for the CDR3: TGTGCCAGCACGTCCAATGAGCAGTACTTC.

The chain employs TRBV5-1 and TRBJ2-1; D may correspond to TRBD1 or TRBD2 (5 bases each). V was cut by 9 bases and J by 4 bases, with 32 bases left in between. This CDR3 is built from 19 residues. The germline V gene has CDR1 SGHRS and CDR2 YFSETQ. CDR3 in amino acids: CANDSPPRDLYFTYNEQFF. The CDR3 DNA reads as TGCGCCAACGACTCCCCACCCCGGGACCTCTACTTCACTTACAATGAGCAGTTCTTC. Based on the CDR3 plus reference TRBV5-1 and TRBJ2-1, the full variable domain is KAGVTQTPRYLIKTRGQQVTLSCSPISGHRSVSWYQQTPGQGLQFLFEYFSETQRNKGNFPGRFSGRQFSNSRSEMNVSTLELGDSALYLCANDSPPRDLYFTYNEQFFGPGTRLTVL.

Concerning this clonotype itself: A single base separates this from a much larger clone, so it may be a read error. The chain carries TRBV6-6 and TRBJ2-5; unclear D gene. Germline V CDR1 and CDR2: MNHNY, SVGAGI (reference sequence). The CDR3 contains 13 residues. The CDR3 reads CASSFRLQESQYF. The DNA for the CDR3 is TGTGCCAGCAGTTTTAGACTTCAAGAGTCCCAGTACTTC.

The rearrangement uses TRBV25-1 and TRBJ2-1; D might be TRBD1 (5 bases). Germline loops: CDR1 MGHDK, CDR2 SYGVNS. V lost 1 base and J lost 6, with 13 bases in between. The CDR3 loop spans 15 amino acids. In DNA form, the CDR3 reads TGTGCCAGCAGTGAATTAGGGGTTAATGTCAATGAGCAGTTCTTC. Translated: CASSELGVNVNEQFF.

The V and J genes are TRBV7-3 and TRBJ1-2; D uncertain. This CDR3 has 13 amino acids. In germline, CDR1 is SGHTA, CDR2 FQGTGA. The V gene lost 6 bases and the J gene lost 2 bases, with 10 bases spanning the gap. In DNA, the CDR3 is TGTGCCAGCAGGCCGGACGTGAACTATGGCTACACCTTC. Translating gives CASRPDVNYGYTF. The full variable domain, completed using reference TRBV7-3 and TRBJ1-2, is GAGVSQTPSNKVTEKGKYVELRCDPISGHTALYWYRQSLGQGPEFLIYFQGTGAADDSGLPNDRFFAVRPEGSVSTLKIQRTERGDSAVYLCASRPDVNYGYTFGSGTRLTVV.